This TCR beta chain was profiled in a study of regulatory T cells in long-lasting Graves disease. Sequencing libraries for TCR beta were prepared with iRepertoire HTBI primers and Arm-PCR of CDR3 regions. MiXCR, run by TCRdb on the multiplex PCR reads, gives a single entry per CDR3 protein. The data hold just over 600,000 distinct CDR3 sequences, with about 15% observed a single time. This clonotype occurred many times. Its specificity is not known. Study observations and caveats: The number of shared public clonotypes was higher in persistent patients (under 3,000) than new patients (just over 950).

This CDR3 spans 12 amino acids. V lost 5 bases and J lost 6, with 10 bases in between. Germline CDR1 reads MDHEN; CDR2 reads SYDVKM. Time point meaning: newly diagnosed GD, antithyroid drugs for less than 3 months. PBMC RNA served as the TCR library source. These same data were also listed under a study on T cells in Graves' hyperthyroidism and ophthalmopathy. That publication notes: Exclusion followed for patients with uncontrolled infection, other autoimmune disease, pregnancy or lactation. Clinical symptoms, serum thyroxine, TRAb, thyroid ultrasound and orbital computed tomography informed diagnoses. HTBI primers were used for first-round RT-PCR of the TCR CDR3.

The sequence was collected from a woman in her 30s with Graves disease. The rearrangement uses TRBV28 and TRBJ1-1, with a tentative D call TRBD1 (6 bases). This specimen was peripheral blood mononuclear cells (PBMCs), taken at new diagnosis, from a patient treated with antithyroid drugs. CDR3 coding DNA: TGTGCCAGCAGTCTAGGACAGCCTGAAGCTTTCTTT. Translated: CASSLGQPEAFF.